The source of this TCR beta chain is a study of glioma-infiltrating T cells. Study results and limitations: Tissue-blood divergence was below expectation in non-neoplastic patients, above in gliomas. Very few CDR3 sequences were shared between tissue and blood.

Amplification of TCR alpha and beta CDR3 regions from RNA used iRepertoire nested multiplex PCR. Tissue mRNA or PBMC total RNA, about 95-450 ng, went into one-step reverse transcription and amplification. TCRdb re-called the multiplex PCR reads through MiXCR, storing one row per CDR3 protein. The sample shows tens of thousands of distinct CDR3 sequences, approximately 39% of them seen only once. Worth noting for this clonotype: Antigen unknown.

CDR1 is DFQATT and CDR2 is SNEGSKA in the germline V gene (reference sequence). The CDR3 runs 14 residues. V shed 1 base and J 1 base; nucleotides not matched to a gene: 2. The sequence came from a human donor with low-grade glioma or glioblastoma, undergoing nonglioma brain surgery, or in good health (not recorded which). The specimen was glioma tissue, nonneoplastic brain tissue, or PBMCs (not recorded which). This chain connects TRBV20-1 to TRBJ2-5; 8 nucleotides match TRBD2. The CDR3 DNA is TGCAGTGCTAGAGCGGGGGGGCGCCAAGAGACCCAGTACTTC. Translated, it gives CSARAGGRQETQYF.